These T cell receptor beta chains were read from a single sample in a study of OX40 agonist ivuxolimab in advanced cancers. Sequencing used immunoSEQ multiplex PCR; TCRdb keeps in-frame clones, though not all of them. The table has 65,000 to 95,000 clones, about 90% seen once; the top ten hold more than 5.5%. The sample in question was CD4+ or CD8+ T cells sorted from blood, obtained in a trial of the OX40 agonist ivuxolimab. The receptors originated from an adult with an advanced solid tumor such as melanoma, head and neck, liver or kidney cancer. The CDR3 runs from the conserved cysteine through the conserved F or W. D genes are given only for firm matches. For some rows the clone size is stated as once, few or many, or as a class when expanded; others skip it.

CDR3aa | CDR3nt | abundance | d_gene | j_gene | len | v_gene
CASSPWLGEQYF | TGCGCCAGCAGCCCATGGCTGGGCGAGCAGTACTTC | NA | NA | TRBJ2-7 | 12 | TRBV5-1
CASRPQGASTDTQYF | TGTGCCAGCAGACCCCAGGGGGCAAGTACAGATACGCAGTATTTT | NA | TRBD1 | TRBJ2-3 | 15 | TRBV6-5
CASSNEEGQGTTNEKLFF | TGTGCCAGTAGTAACGAGGAGGGACAGGGGACAACTAATGAAAAACTGTTTTTT | NA | TRBD1 | TRBJ1-4 | 18 | TRBV19
CASSLSSYEQYF | TGCGCCAGCAGTTTAAGCTCCTACGAGCAGTACTTC | NA | NA | TRBJ2-7 | 12 | TRBV5-1
CASSEWGGAAEAFF | TGTGCCAGCAGTGAATGGGGGGGCGCGGCTGAAGCTTTCTTT | NA | NA | TRBJ1-1 | 14 | TRBV2
CASGLDAGGFSYNEQFF | TGTGCTAGTGGTTTGGATGCAGGGGGCTTTTCCTACAATGAGCAGTTCTTC | NA | TRBD1 | TRBJ2-1 | 17 | TRBV12-5
CASSAGVAIYF | TGTGCCAGCAGTGCGGGCGTGGCCATATATTTT | NA | NA | TRBJ1-3 | 11 | TRBV6-1
CAWRAELLAGVRETQYF | TGTGCCTGGAGGGCCGAACTACTAGCGGGAGTACGAGAGACCCAGTACTTC | NA | TRBD2 | TRBJ2-5 | 17 | TRBV30
CASSLGGNNQPQHF | TGTGCCAGCAGCCTTGGGGGGAACAATCAGCCCCAGCATTTT | NA | NA | TRBJ1-5 | 14 | TRBV7-9
CASSLTGRLGDTQYF | TGTGCCAGCAGTTTGACGGGCCGGCTTGGGGATACGCAGTATTTT | NA | NA | TRBJ2-3 | 15 | TRBV27
CAWSGTGGAYEQYF | TGTGCCTGGAGTGGCACAGGGGGCGCGTACGAGCAGTACTTC | NA | TRBD1 | TRBJ2-7 | 14 | TRBV30
CASRSGTGTDTQYF | TGTGCCAGCAGGTCCGGGACAGGCACAGATACGCAGTATTTT | NA | TRBD1 | TRBJ2-3 | 14 | TRBV7-9
CASSRAGTGVYGYTF | TGTGCCAGCAGCAGGGCTGGGACAGGCGTTTATGGCTACACCTTC | NA | TRBD1 | TRBJ1-2 | 15 | TRBV14
CSTRTSGYEQYF | TGCAGCACCAGGACTAGCGGCTACGAGCAGTACTTC | NA | TRBD2 | TRBJ2-7 | 12 | TRBV29-1
CASSPGQGLSNQPQHF | TGTGCCAGCTCACCGGGACAGGGTCTTAGCAATCAGCCCCAGCATTTT | NA | TRBD1 | TRBJ1-5 | 16 | TRBV18
CASSQAVWDTQYF | TGTGCCAGCAGCCAAGCTGTGTGGGATACGCAGTATTTT | NA | NA | TRBJ2-3 | 13 | TRBV14
CASSGLNEQFF | TGTGCCAGCAGCGGCCTCAATGAGCAGTTCTTC | NA | NA | TRBJ2-1 | 11 | TRBV25-1
CASSQQGEQFF | TGCGCCAGCAGCCAACAGGGTGAGCAGTTCTTC | NA | NA | TRBJ2-1 | 11 | TRBV4-1
CANGDRGKNTGELFF | TGTGCCAATGGGGACAGGGGAAAGAACACCGGGGAGCTGTTTTTT | once | TRBD1 | TRBJ2-2 | 15 | TRBV6-1
CASSPDRFGGELFF | TGTGCCAGCAGCCCTGACAGGTTCGGCGGGGAGCTGTTTTTT | NA | NA | TRBJ2-2 | 14 | TRBV7-9
CASSEGWTSGSKTQYF | TGTGCCAGCAGTGAGGGGTGGACTAGCGGGAGTAAGACCCAGTACTTC | NA | TRBD2 | TRBJ2-5 | 16 | TRBV6-1
CASRDSLGEQYF | TGTGCCAGCAGAGACAGCCTGGGCGAGCAGTACTTC | once | NA | TRBJ2-7 | 12 | TRBV28
CASKKTGSSGANVLTF | TGTGCCAGCAAGAAAACAGGTTCCTCTGGGGCCAACGTCCTGACTTTC | NA | NA | TRBJ2-6 | 16 | TRBV28
CASTIIGPQGSTDTQYF | TGTGCCAGCACCATCATAGGGCCACAGGGTAGCACAGATACGCAGTATTTT | NA | NA | TRBJ2-3 | 17 | TRBV28
CASRAEGQIFTDTQYF | TGTGCCAGCAGAGCTGAGGGACAGATTTTCACAGATACGCAGTATTTT | NA | TRBD1 | TRBJ2-3 | 16 | TRBV2
CASSKKDTQYF | TGTGCCAGCAGCAAGAAAGATACGCAGTATTTT | NA | NA | TRBJ2-3 | 11 | TRBV11-2